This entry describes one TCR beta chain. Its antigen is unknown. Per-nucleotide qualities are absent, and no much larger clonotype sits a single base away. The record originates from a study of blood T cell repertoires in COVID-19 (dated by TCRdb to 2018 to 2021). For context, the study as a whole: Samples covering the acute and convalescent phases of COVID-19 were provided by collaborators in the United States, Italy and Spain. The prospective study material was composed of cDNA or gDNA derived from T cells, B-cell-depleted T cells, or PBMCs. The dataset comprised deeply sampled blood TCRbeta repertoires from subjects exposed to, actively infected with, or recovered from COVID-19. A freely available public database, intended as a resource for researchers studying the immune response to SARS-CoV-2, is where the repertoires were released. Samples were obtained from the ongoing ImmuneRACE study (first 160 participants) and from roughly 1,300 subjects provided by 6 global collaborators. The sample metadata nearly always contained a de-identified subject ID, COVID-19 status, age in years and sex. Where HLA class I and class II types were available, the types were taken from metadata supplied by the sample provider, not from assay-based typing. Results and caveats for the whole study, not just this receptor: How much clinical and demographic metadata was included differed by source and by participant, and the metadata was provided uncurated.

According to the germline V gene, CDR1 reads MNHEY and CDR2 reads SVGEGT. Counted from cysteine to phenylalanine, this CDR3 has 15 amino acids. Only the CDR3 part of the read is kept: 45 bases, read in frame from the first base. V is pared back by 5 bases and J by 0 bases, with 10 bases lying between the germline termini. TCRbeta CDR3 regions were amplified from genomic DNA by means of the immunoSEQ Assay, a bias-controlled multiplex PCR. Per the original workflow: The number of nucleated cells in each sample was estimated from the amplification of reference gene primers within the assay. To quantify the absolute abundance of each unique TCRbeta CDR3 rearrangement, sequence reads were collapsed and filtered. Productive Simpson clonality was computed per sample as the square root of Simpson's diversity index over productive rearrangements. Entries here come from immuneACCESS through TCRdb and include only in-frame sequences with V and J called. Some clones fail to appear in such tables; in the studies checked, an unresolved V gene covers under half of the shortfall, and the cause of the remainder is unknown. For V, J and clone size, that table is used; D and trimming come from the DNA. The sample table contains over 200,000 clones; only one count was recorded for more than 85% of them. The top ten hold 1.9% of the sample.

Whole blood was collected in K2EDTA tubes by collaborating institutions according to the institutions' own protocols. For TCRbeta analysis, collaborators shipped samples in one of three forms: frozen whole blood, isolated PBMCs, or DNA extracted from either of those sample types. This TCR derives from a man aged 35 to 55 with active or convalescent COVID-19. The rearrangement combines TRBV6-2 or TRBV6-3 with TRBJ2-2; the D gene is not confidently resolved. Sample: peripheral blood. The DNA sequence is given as TGTGCCAGCAGTCACTTGGGCGCGAACACCGGGGAGCTGTTTTTT. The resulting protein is CASSHLGANTGELFF.